The rows below give T cell receptor beta chains drawn from one sample of a study of cytomegalovirus exposure and HLA in healthy donors. Data came from immunoSEQ multiplex PCR; TCRdb stores just in-frame clones and leaves some out. Seen in this sample are roughly 80,000 clones; the ten most common clones hold less than 0.6%. The sequenced material came from PBMCs. These receptors were obtained from a man between 50 and 59 years old in good health and CMV-seronegative. CDR3s include the opening cysteine and the closing phenylalanine or tryptophan. The order of the fields is D gene, V gene, J gene, CDR3 DNA, CDR3 protein. A D gene is named only where the DNA matches it firmly.

d_gene: NA
v_gene: TRBV7-2
j_gene: TRBJ1-1
CDR3nt: TGTGCCAGCGGAAAAAGACAGCTGAACACTGAAGCTTTCTTT
CDR3aa: CASGKRQLNTEAFF

d_gene: TRBD1
v_gene: TRBV15
j_gene: TRBJ2-2
CDR3nt: TGTGCCACCAGCAGGGACAGGGGGACCGGGGAGCTGTTTTTT
CDR3aa: CATSRDRGTGELFF

d_gene: NA
v_gene: TRBV30
j_gene: TRBJ1-2
CDR3nt: TGTGCCTGGAAAAGAAGGACTCTTAACTATGGCTACACCTTC
CDR3aa: CAWKRRTLNYGYTF

d_gene: NA
v_gene: TRBV11-1
j_gene: TRBJ1-1
CDR3nt: TGTGCCAGCGAGAGACTGGAAGGCACTGAAGCTTTCTTT
CDR3aa: CASERLEGTEAFF

d_gene: TRBD1
v_gene: TRBV18
j_gene: TRBJ1-5
CDR3nt: TGTGCCAGCTCACCTACAGGGGCTAGTAGCAATCAGCCCCAGCATTTT
CDR3aa: CASSPTGASSNQPQHF

d_gene: NA
v_gene: TRBV11-2
j_gene: TRBJ2-5
CDR3nt: TGTGCCAGCGGGAGCCGTCACCAAGAGACCCAGTACTTC
CDR3aa: CASGSRHQETQYF

d_gene: NA
v_gene: TRBV30
j_gene: TRBJ1-5
CDR3nt: TGTGCCTGGAGTGTACAGCACGATCAGCCCCAGCATTTT
CDR3aa: CAWSVQHDQPQHF

d_gene: NA
v_gene: TRBV9
j_gene: TRBJ1-6
CDR3nt: TGTGCCAGCACCCCTCGCGACAGGAAAAATTCACCCCTCCACTTT
CDR3aa: CASTPRDRKNSPLHF

d_gene: NA
v_gene: TRBV13
j_gene: TRBJ2-7
CDR3nt: TGTGCCAGCAGCCTAGTCCAGGGGCGCACCTACGAGCAGTACTTC
CDR3aa: CASSLVQGRTYEQYF

d_gene: NA
v_gene: TRBV28
j_gene: TRBJ2-7
CDR3nt: TGTGCCAGCAGACCGACGATAGGCGGCTACGAGCAGTACTTC
CDR3aa: CASRPTIGGYEQYF

d_gene: NA
v_gene: TRBV7-6
j_gene: TRBJ2-5
CDR3nt: TGTGCCAGCAGCTCCGGGTATCGGGAGACCCAGTACTTC
CDR3aa: CASSSGYRETQYF

d_gene: TRBD2
v_gene: TRBV30
j_gene: TRBJ2-3
CDR3nt: TGTGCCTGGGCGACTAGCGCAGATACGCAGTATTTT
CDR3aa: CAWATSADTQYF

d_gene: TRBD1
v_gene: TRBV6-6
j_gene: TRBJ1-5
CDR3nt: TGTGCCAGCAGTTACCGGGTGGGACAGGGTCGCCAGCCCCAGCATTTT
CDR3aa: CASSYRVGQGRQPQHF

d_gene: TRBD2
v_gene: TRBV11-3
j_gene: TRBJ2-2
CDR3nt: TGTGCCAGCAGCTCCTTGGGAGTAGCGGGGAACACCGGGGAGCTGTTTTTT
CDR3aa: CASSSLGVAGNTGELFF

d_gene: TRBD1
v_gene: TRBV10-3
j_gene: TRBJ1-1
CDR3nt: TGTGCCATCAGGGGACAGCAGAACACTGAAGCTTTCTTT
CDR3aa: CAIRGQQNTEAFF

d_gene: NA
v_gene: TRBV19
j_gene: TRBJ1-2
CDR3nt: TGTGCCAGTAGATCGGTTCGAGGCTACACCTTC
CDR3aa: CASRSVRGYTF

d_gene: TRBD1
v_gene: TRBV6-1
j_gene: TRBJ2-5
CDR3nt: TGTGCCAGCAGGACAGGGGGTCCAAAGACCCAGTACTTC
CDR3aa: CASRTGGPKTQYF

d_gene: TRBD1
v_gene: TRBV6-1
j_gene: TRBJ1-2
CDR3nt: TGTGCCAGCAGTGATCGGACAGGAAGCTATGGCTACACCTTC
CDR3aa: CASSDRTGSYGYTF

d_gene: TRBD2
v_gene: TRBV4-1
j_gene: TRBJ2-5
CDR3nt: TGCGCCAGCAGCCCACGGGGGGGTAGCTTTAGAGAGACCCAGTACTTC
CDR3aa: CASSPRGGSFRETQYF

d_gene: TRBD1
v_gene: TRBV19
j_gene: TRBJ2-3
CDR3nt: TGTGCCACCCGGGACAGAAACACAGATACGCAGTATTTT
CDR3aa: CATRDRNTDTQYF

d_gene: NA
v_gene: TRBV28
j_gene: TRBJ1-6
CDR3nt: TGTGCCAGCAGTTTAGGGCCGACAGTAGGAGATTCACCCCTCCACTTT
CDR3aa: CASSLGPTVGDSPLHF

d_gene: NA
v_gene: TRBV6-5
j_gene: TRBJ1-1
CDR3nt: TGTGCCAGCAGTTACTTGCGTTGGACTGAAGCTTTCTTT
CDR3aa: CASSYLRWTEAFF

d_gene: TRBD1
v_gene: TRBV28
j_gene: TRBJ1-5
CDR3nt: TGTGCCAGCAGGACAGGGCTTAATCAGCCCCAGCATTTT
CDR3aa: CASRTGLNQPQHF

d_gene: TRBD1
v_gene: TRBV5-1
j_gene: TRBJ1-2
CDR3nt: TGCGCCAGCAGCTGGGGACAGGGTGAGGAATATGGCTACACCTTC
CDR3aa: CASSWGQGEEYGYTF

d_gene: NA
v_gene: TRBV6-5
j_gene: TRBJ2-7
CDR3nt: TGTGCCAGCACGAGATCCTACGAGCAGTACTTC
CDR3aa: CASTRSYEQYF

d_gene: TRBD1
v_gene: TRBV5-4
j_gene: TRBJ2-1
CDR3nt: TGTGCCAGCAGCCGGACAGGGTCGGATGAGCAGTTCTTC
CDR3aa: CASSRTGSDEQFF

d_gene: TRBD2
v_gene: TRBV7-3
j_gene: TRBJ2-2
CDR3nt: TGTGCCAGCAGCTTCCCTAGCGGCGGGGAGCTGTTTTTT
CDR3aa: CASSFPSGGELFF

d_gene: TRBD1
v_gene: TRBV18
j_gene: TRBJ1-5
CDR3nt: TGTGCCAGCTCACCAATGGGGACAGTATACAATCAGCCCCAGCATTTT
CDR3aa: CASSPMGTVYNQPQHF

d_gene: NA
v_gene: TRBV18
j_gene: TRBJ1-2
CDR3nt: TGTGCCAGCTCACCACGGGCGCAGGAGGAGGGCTACACCTTC
CDR3aa: CASSPRAQEEGYTF

d_gene: TRBD1
v_gene: TRBV6-1
j_gene: TRBJ1-1
CDR3nt: TGTGCCAGCAGTTGGACAGGGAATTCTGAAGCTTTCTTT
CDR3aa: CASSWTGNSEAFF

d_gene: NA
v_gene: TRBV2
j_gene: TRBJ2-1
CDR3nt: TGTGCCGCGTCCAATGAGCAGTTCTTC
CDR3aa: CAASNEQFF

d_gene: NA
v_gene: TRBV5-4
j_gene: TRBJ1-2
CDR3nt: TGTGCCAGCAGCTTGCAGGGAGGAAACTATGGCTACACCTTC
CDR3aa: CASSLQGGNYGYTF

d_gene: TRBD2
v_gene: TRBV7-3
j_gene: TRBJ2-7
CDR3nt: TGTGCCAGCAGCTTAAGCGGGGGGTTCTACGAGCAGTACTTC
CDR3aa: CASSLSGGFYEQYF

d_gene: TRBD1
v_gene: TRBV7-9
j_gene: TRBJ1-3
CDR3nt: TGTGCCAGCAGCCGTACAGGGGGTCGTGGAAACACCATATATTTT
CDR3aa: CASSRTGGRGNTIYF

d_gene: NA
v_gene: TRBV6-5
j_gene: TRBJ2-7
CDR3nt: TGTGCCAGCAGTAAGCAGGGGTCTGCCTACGAGCAGTACTTC
CDR3aa: CASSKQGSAYEQYF

d_gene: TRBD1
v_gene: TRBV13
j_gene: TRBJ2-3
CDR3nt: TGTGCCAGCAGCCGAGCACAGGGGCAGGGAGATACGCAGTATTTT
CDR3aa: CASSRAQGQGDTQYF

d_gene: TRBD1
v_gene: TRBV11-3
j_gene: TRBJ2-1
CDR3nt: TGTGCCAGCAGCCACGGACAGGGAGGTTACAATGAGCAGTTCTTC
CDR3aa: CASSHGQGGYNEQFF

d_gene: NA
v_gene: TRBV21-1
j_gene: TRBJ2-5
CDR3nt: TGTGCCAGCAGGCTAGCGGTGCAAGAGACCCAGTACTTC
CDR3aa: CASRLAVQETQYF

d_gene: NA
v_gene: TRBV6-1
j_gene: TRBJ1-5
CDR3nt: TGTGCCAGCGCCCCTGGACAGCTTAATCAGCCCCAGCATTTT
CDR3aa: CASAPGQLNQPQHF

d_gene: NA
v_gene: TRBV28
j_gene: TRBJ1-5
CDR3nt: TGTGCCAGCAGTTTAGGGAGCCTCTATAGCAATCAGCCCCAGCATTTT
CDR3aa: CASSLGSLYSNQPQHF

d_gene: TRBD2
v_gene: TRBV11-3
j_gene: TRBJ2-7
CDR3nt: TGTGCCAGCAGCTTAGGCGGGGGGTCGTACGAGCAGTACTTC
CDR3aa: CASSLGGGSYEQYF

d_gene: TRBD1
v_gene: TRBV18
j_gene: TRBJ1-6
CDR3nt: TGTGCCAGCTCACCCGGGACAGGGGCCCGTCTCCTCCACTTT
CDR3aa: CASSPGTGARLLHF

d_gene: TRBD2
v_gene: TRBV2
j_gene: TRBJ2-5
CDR3nt: TGTGCCAGCAGCGCCTTAGCGGGGGGGCAGGAGACCCAGTACTTC
CDR3aa: CASSALAGGQETQYF